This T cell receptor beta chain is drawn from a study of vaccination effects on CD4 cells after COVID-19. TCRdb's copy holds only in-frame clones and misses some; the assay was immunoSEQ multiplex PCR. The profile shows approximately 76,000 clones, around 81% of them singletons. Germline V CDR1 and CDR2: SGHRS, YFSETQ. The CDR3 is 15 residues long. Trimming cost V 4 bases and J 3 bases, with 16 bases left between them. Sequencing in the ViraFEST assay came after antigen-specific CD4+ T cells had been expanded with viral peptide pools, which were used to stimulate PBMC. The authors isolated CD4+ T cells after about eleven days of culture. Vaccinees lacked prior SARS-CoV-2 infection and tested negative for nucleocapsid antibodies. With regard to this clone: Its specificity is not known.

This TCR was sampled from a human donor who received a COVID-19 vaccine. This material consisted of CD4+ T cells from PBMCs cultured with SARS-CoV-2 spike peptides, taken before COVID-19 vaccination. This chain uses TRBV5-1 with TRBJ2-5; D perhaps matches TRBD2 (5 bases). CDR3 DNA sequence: TGCGCCAGCAGCCCCCGGCGGGCCGGGGAAGAGACCCAGTACTTC. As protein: CASSPRRAGEETQYF.